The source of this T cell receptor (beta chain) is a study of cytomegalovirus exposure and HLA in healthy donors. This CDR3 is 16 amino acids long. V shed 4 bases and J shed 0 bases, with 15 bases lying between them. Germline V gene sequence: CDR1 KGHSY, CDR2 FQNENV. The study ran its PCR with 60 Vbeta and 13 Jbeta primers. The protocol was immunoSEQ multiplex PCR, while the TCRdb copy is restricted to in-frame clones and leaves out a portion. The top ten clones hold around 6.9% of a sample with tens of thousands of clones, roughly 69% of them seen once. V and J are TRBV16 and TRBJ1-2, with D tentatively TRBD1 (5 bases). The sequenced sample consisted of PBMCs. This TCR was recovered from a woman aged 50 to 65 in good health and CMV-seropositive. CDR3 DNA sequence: TGTGCCAGCAGCCTCACGATGGCGACAGCTAACTATGGCTACACCTTC. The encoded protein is CASSLTMATANYGYTF.